The next 4 T cell receptor beta chains were all read from a single sample in a study of response to subunit inactivated influenza vaccine (dated 2018 in TCRdb). Library method: RT-PCR. The instrument was an Illumina HiSeq 2500. TCRdb ran its own pipeline on the public reads, namely fastp trimming at Q25 and MiXCR clone calling, and kept in-frame beta chains. Here each entry gathers all rows of one CDR3 protein and keeps the most common genes and DNA. The sample yields around 470,000 distinct CDR3 sequences; approximately 7.3% were counted once. The ten largest clones take up approximately 14% of the sample. Sequenced material: PBMCs from blood, taken approximately 25 months after vaccination. All receptors come from a man aged 50-75 years who received an inactivated influenza vaccine. Donor details come from another sample of the same person, matched by shared clones.

This clonotype has ten or more counts. The chain couples TRBV4-1 to TRBJ2-7; no firm D call. Germline V gives CDR1 MGHRA, CDR2 YSYEKL. CDR3 length: 14 residues. V was cut by 2 bases and J by 4 bases, with 12 bases left in between. This CDR3 is CASSQRGIQYEQYF. DNA of the CDR3: TGCGCCAGCAGCCAAAGAGGTATTCAGTACGAGCAGTACTTC.

This clonotype was picked up many times. The chain recombines TRBV6-2 or TRBV6-3 with TRBJ2-3; D is uncertain. In germline, CDR1 is MNHEY, CDR2 SVGEGT. The CDR3 has 15 residues. With 4 bases removed from V and 2 bases from J, the gap between germline ends came to 13 bases. The CDR3 loop reads CASSSTLLSTDTQYF. As DNA, the CDR3 is TGTGCCAGCAGTTCGACCCTCTTGTCCACAGATACGCAGTATTTT.

The chain combines TRBV6-1 with TRBJ2-7, with 7 bases fitting TRBD1. V lost 4 bases and J lost 6; bases outside the gene matches: 3. The germline CDR1 and CDR2 sequences are MNHNS and SASEGT. The CDR3 is made up of 12 amino acids. The CDR3 nucleotides are TGTGCCAGCAGTGTGACAGGGAGCGAGCAGTACTTC. Residues: CASSVTGSEQYF.

This clonotype was seen repeatedly, ten times or more. The chain has TRBV7-2 and TRBJ1-5; D is uncertain. Trimming removed 1 base from V and 6 bases from J, with 13 bases in between. The CDR3 covers 15 residues. Germline V lookup: CDR1 SGHTA, CDR2 FQGNSA. The CDR3 nucleotides read TGTGCCAGCAGCTTAGGGCAGCCCGAGACTCAGCCCCAGCATTTT. This codes for CASSLGQPETQPQHF.